One sample yielded the 17 T cell receptor beta chains listed below, sequenced in a study of CD8 T cells in Susac syndrome (dated by TCRdb to the late 2010s). Library prep was done by the immunoSEQ multiplex PCR assay. RNA was extracted with the RNeasy kit and about 0.5 to 1 ug was reverse transcribed using random hexamers. The raw public data were reprocessed by TCRdb itself: fastp quality trimming at Q25, MiXCR clonotype calling, in-frame beta chains only. For every CDR3 protein sequence, its rows merge into one entry that carries the most common genes and DNA. This sample holds more than 250,000 distinct CDR3 sequences; around 92% were observed only once. Jointly, the top ten make up more than 0.06% of the sample. The specimen sequenced was CD4+ T cells from PBMCs. Receptor source: a human donor with multiple sclerosis.

DNA for the CDR3: TGTGCCAGCAGGCGGGATAGCAATGAGCAGTTCTTC. It codes for CASRRDSNEQFF. This chain links TRBV2 with TRBJ2-1; perhaps TRBD2 as D (6 bases). Germline V CDR1 and CDR2: SNHLY, FYNNEI. V lost 6 bases and J lost 6, with 9 bases in between. The CDR3 is 12 residues long.

The genes are TRBV6-5 and TRBJ2-1; 8 nucleotides match TRBD2. After removal of 7 bases from V and 8 bases from J, the junction contained 19 bases not matched to a gene. CDR1 is MNHEY and CDR2 is SVGAGI in the germline V gene. The CDR3 length is 17 residues. The CDR3 region is CASIFSGGRTSVHEQFF. The CDR3, as DNA: TGTGCCAGCATTTTTTCGGGGGGGCGGACTTCCGTCCATGAGCAGTTCTTC.

In DNA form, the CDR3 reads TGTGCCAGCAGCTTCTCGACAGAACTAGCCAAAAACATTCAGTACTTC. Protein: CASSFSTELAKNIQYF. The chain joins TRBV7-9 to TRBJ2-4; weak D call: TRBD1 (5 bases). Looked up from germline, CDR1 is SEHNR and CDR2 is FQNEAQ (reference sequence). Deletions cut 3 bases from V and 0 bases from J, with 12 bases between. The CDR3 runs 16 residues.

The V call is TRBV20-1, the J call TRBJ1-1; D not certain. CDR3 length: 17 amino acids. Germline V CDR1 and CDR2: DFQATT, SNEGSKA (reference sequence). V lost 0 bases and J 1 base, leaving 18 bases between the germline ends. The CDR3 sequence: CSARDGRRVVENTEAFF. The CDR3 DNA reads as TGCAGTGCTAGAGATGGGAGAAGAGTCGTTGAGAACACTGAAGCTTTCTTT.

CDR3 loop: CAWKRDSYYEQYF. As DNA, the CDR3 is TGTGCCTGGAAAAGGGACAGTTACTACGAGCAGTACTTC. The chain combines TRBV30 with TRBJ2-7; TRBD1 matches 7 bases. Germline V lookup: CDR1 GTSNPN, CDR2 SVGIG (reference sequence). This CDR3 contains 13 residues. The V gene end was trimmed by 4 bases and the J gene end by 3 bases; junction bases not matched to a gene: 6. The full variable domain, rest sourced from reference TRBV30 and TRBJ2-7, is SQTIHQWPATLVQPVGSPLSLECTVEGTSNPNLYWYRQAAGRGLQLLFYSVGIGQISSEVPQNLSASRPQDRQFILSSKKLLLSDSGFYLCAWKRDSYYEQYFGPGTRLTVT.

The gene calls are TRBV12-3 or TRBV12-4 and TRBJ2-1, with no clear D. The CDR3 is 13 amino acids. Deletions cut 4 bases from V and 3 bases from J, with 7 bases between. The CDR3: CASSSRVYNEQFF. The CDR3 DNA follows: TGTGCCAGCAGTTCACGAGTCTACAATGAGCAGTTCTTC.

V is TRBV7-3 and J is TRBJ2-2; D gene uncertain. V shed 5 bases and J shed 4 bases, with 14 bases lying between them. The CDR3 has 15 amino acids. Per the germline V gene, CDR1 is SGHTA and CDR2 is FQGTGA. Here the CDR3 DNA reads TGTGCCAGCAGCCCCGTCGCGGATGGCACCGGGGAGCTGTTTTTT. Translation gives CASSPVADGTGELFF.

The chain is built from TRBV20-1 and TRBJ1-3; the match to TRBD1 covers 7 bases. The junction had 11 bases not matched to a gene; V was cut back by 6 bases and J by 6 bases. Germline CDR1 DFQATT, CDR2 SNEGSKA (reference sequence). The CDR3 sequence is 14 residues long. The CDR3 coding sequence is TGCAGTGCACAAAAAAGACAGGGAACAAACACCATATATTTT. This sequence encodes CSAQKRQGTNTIYF.

In this sample, this clonotype turned up once. The V call is TRBV6-2 or TRBV6-3, the J call TRBJ2-1, with D maybe TRBD1 (5 bases). V was cut by 8 bases and J by 9 bases, with 14 bases left in between. Germline V gives CDR1 MNHEY, CDR2 SVGEGT. The CDR3 is 12 residues long. DNA for the CDR3: TGTGCCAGCCTCCCGGACACGGGTGAGCAGTTCTTC. Protein product: CASLPDTGEQFF.

This clonotype was recorded once. This sequence joins TRBV19 and TRBJ1-5; no firm D call. This CDR3 is built from 13 residues. Trimming took 0 bases from V and 9 from J, leaving 9 bases between them. The V gene's germline CDR1 is LNHDA and CDR2 SQIVND (reference sequence). In DNA, the CDR3 is TGTGCCAGTAGTATAGATCGTAGCGGGCCCCAGCATTTT. This gives the protein CASSIDRSGPQHF. The entire variable domain, with the rest obtained from reference TRBV19 and TRBJ1-5, is as follows: DGGITQSPKYLFRKEGQNVTLSCEQNLNHDAMYWYRQDPGQGLRLIYYSQIVNDFQKGDIAEGYSVSREKKESFPLTVTSAQKNPTAFYLCASSIDRSGPQHFGDGTRLSIL.

The chain employs TRBV7-9 and TRBJ2-4; unclear D gene. V lost 4 bases to trimming and J lost 10 bases, with 14 bases between them. Germline V lookup: CDR1 SEHNR, CDR2 FQNEAQ (reference sequence). The CDR3 has 13 amino acids. The CDR3 loop is CASSSAGVRIQYF. As DNA, the CDR3 is TGTGCCAGCAGCTCCGCTGGGGTACGGATTCAGTACTTC. The full variable domain, completed using reference TRBV7-9 and TRBJ2-4, is DTGVSQNPRHKITKRGQNVTFRCDPISEHNRLYWYRQTLGQGPEFLTYFQNEAQLEKSRLLSDRFSAERPKGSFSTLEIQRTEQGDSAMYLCASSSAGVRIQYFGAGTRLSVL.

The V call is TRBV29-1, the J call TRBJ2-5; 7 nucleotides line up with TRBD1. The V and J ends lost 8 bases and 4 bases, in that order; junction bases with no gene match: 7. This CDR3 contains 12 residues. Germline V CDR1 and CDR2: SQVTM, ANQGSEA. The CDR3 region has the DNA TGCAGCATCCGACAGGGAGCAGAGACCCAGTACTTC. Its translation: CSIRQGAETQYF.

The V gene is TRBV6-6, the J gene TRBJ2-1; D assignment may be TRBD1 or TRBD2 (7 bases each). Deletions cut 6 bases from V and 6 bases from J, with 18 bases between. Germline CDR1 is MNHNY and CDR2 is SVGAGI (reference sequence). The CDR3 runs to 15 residues. The chain's CDR3 is CASRPGGGFLNEQFF. CDR3 DNA: TGTGCCAGCAGGCCAGGGGGGGGATTCCTCAATGAGCAGTTCTTC.

This clonotype was picked up one time. The chain is built from TRBV9 and TRBJ2-5, with D unclear. The CDR3 is 14 amino acids. V was clipped by 0 bases and J by 5 bases, with 11 bases between them. From germline, CDR1 is SGDLS and CDR2 YYNGEE. The CDR3 region has the DNA TGTGCCAGCAGCGTAGAAGGTGGAAGGGAGACCCAGTACTTC. It encodes CASSVEGGRETQYF.

The J gene is TRBJ2-6, the V gene TRBV12-3 or TRBV12-4, with 8 bases aligning to TRBD2. With V trimmed by 6 bases and J by 4 bases, 14 bases remained unmatched. This CDR3 has 18 amino acids. The CDR3 loop reads CASSPHSGGVWGANVLTF. In DNA, the CDR3 is TGTGCCAGCAGCCCTCACAGCGGGGGTGTCTGGGGGGCCAACGTCCTGACTTTC.

This clonotype appeared a single time. The rearrangement joins TRBV5-6 to TRBJ2-3; D is undetermined. Trimming left V 0 bases short and J 3 bases short, with 8 bases between. Germline V CDR1 and CDR2: SGHDT, YYEEEE. The CDR3 totals 14 residues. CDR3 nucleotide sequence: TGTGCCAGCAGCTTGGAGGTGCGGACAGATACGCAGTATTTT. It translates to CASSLEVRTDTQYF. Looking up the rest from reference TRBV5-6 and TRBJ2-3 gives the full variable domain: DAGVTQSPTHLIKTRGQQVTLRCSPKSGHDTVSWYQQALGQGPQFIFQYYEEEERQRGNFPDRFSGHQFPNYSSELNVNALLLGDSALYLCASSLEVRTDTQYFGPGTRLTVL.

This chain joins TRBV10-3 and TRBJ2-7; D uncertain. V shed 3 bases and J shed 4 bases, with 19 bases lying between them. The germline CDR1 and CDR2 sequences are ENHRY and SYGVKD. This CDR3 is 16 amino acids long. The CDR3 DNA follows: TGTGCCATCAGTGACCCGACGACCGCCCCCTCTTACGAGCAGTACTTC. It codes for CAISDPTTAPSYEQYF.